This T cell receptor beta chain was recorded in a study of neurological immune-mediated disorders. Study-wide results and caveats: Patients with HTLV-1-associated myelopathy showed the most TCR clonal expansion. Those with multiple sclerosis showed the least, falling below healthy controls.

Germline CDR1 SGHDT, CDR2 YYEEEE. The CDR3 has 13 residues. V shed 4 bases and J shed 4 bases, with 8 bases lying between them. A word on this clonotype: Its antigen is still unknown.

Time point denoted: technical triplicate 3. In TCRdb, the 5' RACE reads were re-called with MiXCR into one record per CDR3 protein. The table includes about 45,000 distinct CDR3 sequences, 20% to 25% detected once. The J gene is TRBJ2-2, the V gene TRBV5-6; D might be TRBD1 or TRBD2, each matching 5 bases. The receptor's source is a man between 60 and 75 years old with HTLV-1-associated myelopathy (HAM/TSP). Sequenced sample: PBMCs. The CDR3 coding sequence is TGTGCCAGCAGCCGGGACCCCACCGGGGAGCTGTTTTTT. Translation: CASSRDPTGELFF.